These 24 T cell receptor beta chains were sequenced from one sample in a study of spatial heterogeneity in lung cancer. The study's findings and limits: Expanded intratumoral alpha and beta TCR counts tracked tumor mutation counts.

TCRdb ran MiXCR on the 5' RACE reads and lists one entry per CDR3 protein. The repertoire has approximately 23,000 distinct CDR3 sequences, around 4.8% of them found once; the top ten carry roughly 9.9%. No antigen has been identified for these receptors. Time point noted: sample taken at primary tumor resection. The specimen was lung tumor tissue, collected at surgery. These receptors were obtained from a male donor with early-stage non-small cell lung cancer.

This clonotype has at least ten counts. This chain joins TRBV7-2 and TRBJ1-3; no reliable D call. V dropped 5 bases and J dropped 0 bases, with 8 bases sitting between them. The CDR3 runs 14 residues. Germline V lookup: CDR1 SGHTA, CDR2 FQGNSA. CDR3 DNA sequence: TGTGCCAGCAGCCAGACCATCTCTGGAAACACCATATATTTT. Translation gives CASSQTISGNTIYF.

This clonotype is deemed medium-sized. V and J are TRBV6-2 or TRBV6-3 and TRBJ2-7, with D tentatively TRBD1 (8 bases). The CDR3 has 20 residues. CDR1 is MNHEY, CDR2 SVGEGT, per germline. Trimming shortened V by 2 bases and J by 4 bases, and 30 bases separated the two germline ends. CDR3 loop: CASSYGQGAGGSRTWYEQYF. Here the CDR3 DNA reads TGTGCCAGCAGTTACGGGCAGGGGGCTGGCGGGAGTAGAACTTGGTACGAGCAGTACTTC.

There are many counts of this clonotype. The V and J genes are TRBV7-3 and TRBJ2-3, with TRBD1 as a possible D gene (6 bases). Between the trimmed V and J ends, which lost 2 bases and 2 bases, there was a span of 8 bases. CDR3 length: 14 amino acids. Germline-derived CDR1 and CDR2 are SGHTA and FQGTGA. CDR3 nucleotides: TGTGCCAGCAGCTTACAGGGGCTCACAGATACGCAGTATTTT. Translating gives CASSLQGLTDTQYF.

This clonotype has a count of ten or more. The chain is built from TRBV9 and TRBJ2-1; perhaps TRBD1 as D (5 bases). This CDR3 region has 13 residues. V lost 3 bases, J lost 4 bases, and 8 bases lay in between. The germline CDR1 and CDR2 sequences are SGDLS and YYNGEE. The chain's CDR3 is CASSEGNYNEQFF. CDR3 in DNA: TGTGCCAGCAGCGAGGGGAATTACAATGAGCAGTTCTTC.

In this sample, this clonotype turned up many times. This chain links TRBV20-1 with TRBJ2-3, with 7 bases matching TRBD2. V dropped 5 bases and J dropped 3; count of bases not matched to a gene: 8. The length of the CDR3 is 14 residues. Germline CDR1 is DFQATT and CDR2 is SNEGSKA (reference sequence). This chain's CDR3 is CSAGRGALTDTQYF. CDR3 in DNA: TGCAGTGCTGGGAGGGGAGCACTGACAGATACGCAGTATTTT.

This clonotype was seen many times. The V and J genes are TRBV7-2 and TRBJ2-1; 9 positions match TRBD2. CDR1 and CDR2 (germline): SGHTA, FQGNSA. CDR3 size: 15 residues. V gave up 5 bases and J gave up 3 bases; unmatched junction bases: 5. The DNA for the CDR3 is TGTGCCAGCAGCACGAGGACTAGCGACTACAATGAGCAGTTCTTC. Protein sequence: CASSTRTSDYNEQFF. The whole variable domain, remainder taken from reference TRBV7-2 and TRBJ2-1, is GAGVSQSPSNKVTEKGKDVELRCDPISGHTALYWYRQSLGQGLEFLIYFQGNSAPDKSGLPSDRFSAERTGGSVSTLTIQRTQQEDSAVYLCASSTRTSDYNEQFFGPGTRLTVL.

This clonotype has more than one count but fewer than ten. The rearrangement joins TRBV19 to TRBJ1-2, with TRBD1 as a possible D gene (5 bases). Germline V lookup: CDR1 LNHDA, CDR2 SQIVND (reference sequence). The V end was cut by 5 bases, the J end by 3 bases, with 13 bases between. This CDR3 has 14 amino acids. CDR3: CASSGRQGYYGYTF. In nucleotides, the CDR3 is TGTGCCAGTAGTGGTCGCCAGGGATACTATGGCTACACCTTC. Variable domain in full (rest from reference TRBV19 and TRBJ1-2): DGGITQSPKYLFRKEGQNVTLSCEQNLNHDAMYWYRQDPGQGLRLIYYSQIVNDFQKGDIAEGYSVSREKKESFPLTVTSAQKNPTAFYLCASSGRQGYYGYTFGSGTRLTVV.

There are many counts of this clonotype. The DNA for the CDR3 is TGTGCCAGCAGCCCGGGGTGGAGCACTGAAGCTTTCTTT. This encodes CASSPGWSTEAFF. The V gene is TRBV7-2, the J gene TRBJ1-1; no clear D gene. Germline loops: CDR1 SGHTA, CDR2 FQGNSA. This CDR3 comprises 13 residues. V was trimmed by 5 bases and J by 4 bases, leaving 11 bases between them.

This sequence joins TRBV12-3 or TRBV12-4 and TRBJ2-1; 11 bases fit TRBD2. The ends lost 1 base at V and 8 bases at J; junction bases unmatched: 7. The CDR3 is 16 residues long. Here the CDR3 DNA reads TGTGCCAGCAGTTTAGTAAGACTAGCGGGAATTGATGAGCAGTTCTTC. It translates to CASSLVRLAGIDEQFF.

The chain carries TRBV12-3 or TRBV12-4 and TRBJ2-7; no definite D call. Trimming removed 1 base from V and 3 bases from J, with 10 bases in between. CDR3 length equals 14 residues. The DNA of the CDR3 is TGTGCCAGCAGTTTAGTACGGGTCGGCTACGAGCAGTACTTC. This encodes CASSLVRVGYEQYF.

There are many counts of this clonotype. The chain joins TRBV5-6 to TRBJ2-2, with D hard to call. CDR3 size: 14 residues. Germline CDR1 SGHDT, CDR2 YYEEEE. Trimming shortened V by 2 bases and J by 6 bases, and 11 bases separated the two germline ends. CDR3 protein: CASSLNRKAGELFF. CDR3 DNA sequence: TGTGCCAGCAGCTTAAACCGAAAGGCCGGGGAGCTGTTTTTT.

This clonotype has ten or more counts. The rearrangement links TRBV27 to TRBJ2-1; 9 nucleotides agree with TRBD2. Trimming removed 8 bases from V and 3 bases from J; junction bases left unmatched: 5. This CDR3 is 14 amino acids long. Germline CDR1 is MNHEY and CDR2 is SMNVEV (reference sequence). CDR3 DNA sequence: TGTGCCAGCTGCCAGACTAGCGGCTACAATGAGCAGTTCTTC. This translates into CASCQTSGYNEQFF.

In this sample, this clonotype turned up many times. The V call is TRBV12-3 or TRBV12-4, the J call TRBJ2-7; 8 positions agree with TRBD2. The CDR3 totals 13 residues. V lost 2 bases, J lost 5 bases, and 2 bases stayed unmatched. CDR3 in DNA: TGTGCCAGCAGTTTACGGGGGGGCGACGAGCAGTACTTC. Translation gives CASSLRGGDEQYF.

This clonotype was seen repeatedly, ten times or more. The chain is built from TRBV12-3 or TRBV12-4 and TRBJ1-1; D is possibly TRBD1 (5 bases). V was cut by 6 bases and J by 4 bases, with 12 bases left in between. CDR3 size: 13 residues. In DNA form, the CDR3 reads TGTGCCAGCAGGACGGGACGGCTCACTGAAGCTTTCTTT. It encodes CASRTGRLTEAFF.

This clonotype was seen many times. The chain carries TRBV12-3 or TRBV12-4 and TRBJ2-2, with D possibly TRBD1 on 6 matching bases. CDR3 length: 16 amino acids. The V and J ends lost 8 bases and 3 bases respectively, with 19 bases between them. The CDR3 sequence is CASVKVLGADTGELFF. CDR3 coding DNA: TGTGCCAGCGTTAAGGTCCTGGGGGCGGACACCGGGGAGCTGTTTTTT.

Many counts were recorded for this clonotype. This chain joins TRBV29-1 and TRBJ2-2, with D possibly TRBD2 on 5 matching bases. Germline CDR1 and CDR2: SQVTM and ANQGSEA. V was cut by 7 bases and J by 1 base, with 13 bases left in between. The CDR3 length is 14 residues. CDR3 loop: CSAVWGVNTGELFF. The CDR3 DNA is TGCAGCGCCGTGTGGGGAGTGAACACCGGGGAGCTGTTTTTT.

There are many counts of this clonotype. The rearrangement links TRBV14 to TRBJ2-7, with D tentatively TRBD1 (6 bases). In germline, CDR1 is SGHDN, CDR2 FVKESK. Between the trimmed V and J ends, which lost 3 bases and 6 bases, there was a span of 15 bases. The CDR3 covers 14 residues. CDR3 DNA: TGTGCCAGCAGCCAGGGGCAGGGGATATCCGAGCAGTACTTC. Amino acids: CASSQGQGISEQYF.

This clonotype has a count of ten or more. The rearrangement uses TRBV28 and TRBJ1-6; D is undetermined. V was clipped by 2 bases and J by 9 bases, with 14 bases between them. The CDR3 consists of 15 residues. Germline V CDR1 and CDR2: MDHEN, SYDVKM. Here the CDR3 reads CASSLLRALASPLHF. The CDR3 nucleotides are TGTGCCAGCAGTTTACTCCGGGCCTTGGCTTCACCCCTCCACTTT.

This clonotype was detected ten times or more. The chain has TRBV12-3 or TRBV12-4 and TRBJ2-7; 11 bases agree with TRBD1. This CDR3 comprises 14 residues. Losses at the gene ends were 6 bases for V and 8 bases for J; bases not matched to a gene: 9. The CDR3 sequence: CASSTGTGGWKQYF. In nucleotides, the CDR3 is TGTGCCAGCAGCACCGGGACAGGGGGTTGGAAGCAGTACTTC.

The table lists this clonotype with a count of one. Being one base from a much bigger clone, this may be a read error. The chain couples TRBV12-3 or TRBV12-4 to TRBJ2-6, with 7 bases matching TRBD2. This CDR3 contains 17 residues. This chain's CDR3 is CASSSNPTSAGTNVLTF. The CDR3 nucleotides read TGTGCCAGCAGTTCAAACCCCACTAGCGCTGGGACCAACGTCCTGACTTTC.

This clonotype was seen many times. This sequence joins TRBV6-1 and TRBJ1-3, with D possibly matching TRBD1 (6 bases). Germline V gene lookup returns CDR1 MNHNS and CDR2 SASEGT. V lost 6 bases and J 6 bases, leaving 15 bases between the germline ends. This CDR3 has 14 amino acids. CDR3 protein: CASSPRTEENTIYF. The CDR3 region has the DNA TGTGCCAGCAGCCCTAGGACAGAAGAAAACACCATATATTTT.

This clonotype was seen many times. The gene calls are TRBV3-1 and TRBJ1-1; the match to TRBD1 covers 8 bases. The CDR3 runs 13 residues. The junction had 4 bases not matched to a gene; V was cut back by 6 bases and J by 4 bases. Germline CDR1 and CDR2: LGHDT and YNNKEL (reference sequence). The CDR3 is CASRYTGGTEAFF. The CDR3 bases are TGTGCCAGCAGGTACACAGGGGGCACTGAAGCTTTCTTT. Combining the CDR3 with reference TRBV3-1 and TRBJ1-1 gives the whole variable domain DTAVSQTPKYLVTQMGNDKSIKCEQNLGHDTMYWYKQDSKKFLKIMFSYNNKELIINETVPNRFSPKSPDKAHLNLHINSLELGDSAVYFCASRYTGGTEAFFGQGTRLTVV.

This clonotype was detected ten times or more. V is TRBV5-6 and J is TRBJ1-6; 9 nucleotides match TRBD1. Per germline, CDR1 SGHDT and CDR2 YYEEEE. V shed 3 bases, J shed 7 bases, and the junction held 8 bases outside the gene matches. The CDR3 sequence is 16 residues long. The CDR3 bases are TGTGCCAGCAGCTCCCGGACAGGGGTTCGGAATTCACCCCTCCACTTT. Protein: CASSSRTGVRNSPLHF.

This chain connects TRBV6-2 or TRBV6-3 to TRBJ1-1, with D possibly TRBD1 on 6 matching bases. CDR1 is MNHEY, CDR2 SVGEGT, per germline. CDR3 length equals 15 residues. V dropped 4 bases and J dropped 4 bases, with 16 bases sitting between them. For the CDR3, the DNA is TGTGCCAGCAGTTTAACAGGGAGAAAGGGCACTGAAGCTTTCTTT. Its translation: CASSLTGRKGTEAFF.